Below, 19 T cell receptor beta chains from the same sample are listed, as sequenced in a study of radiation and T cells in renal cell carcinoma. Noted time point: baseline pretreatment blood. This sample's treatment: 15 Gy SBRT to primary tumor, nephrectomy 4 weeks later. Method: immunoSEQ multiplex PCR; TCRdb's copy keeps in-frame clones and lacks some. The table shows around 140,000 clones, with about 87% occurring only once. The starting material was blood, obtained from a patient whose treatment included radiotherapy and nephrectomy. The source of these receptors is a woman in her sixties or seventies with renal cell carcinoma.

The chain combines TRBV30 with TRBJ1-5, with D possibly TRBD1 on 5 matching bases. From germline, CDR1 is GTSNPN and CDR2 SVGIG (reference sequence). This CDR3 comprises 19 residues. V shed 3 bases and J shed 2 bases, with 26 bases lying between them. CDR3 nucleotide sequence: TGTGCCTGGAGCGAACCTGAAAGGGGTCCCGGATTTCGCAATCAGCCCCAGCATTTT. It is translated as CAWSEPERGPGFRNQPQHF.

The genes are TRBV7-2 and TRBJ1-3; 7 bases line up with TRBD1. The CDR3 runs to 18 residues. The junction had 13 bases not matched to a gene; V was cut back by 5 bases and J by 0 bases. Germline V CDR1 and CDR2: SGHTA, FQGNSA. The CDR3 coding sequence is TGTGCCAGCAGCCTTCGGCCCTCGGGACAGAGCTCTGGAAACACCATATATTTT. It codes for CASSLRPSGQSSGNTIYF.

CDR3 DNA: TGCGCCAGCAGCCAAGAAAGCGGGGGTGTCGCCAAAAACATTCAGTACTTC. Translation: CASSQESGGVAKNIQYF. The gene calls are TRBV4-3 and TRBJ2-4, with TRBD2 matching over 8 bases. J lost 1 base, V lost 0 bases, and 5 bases had no gene match. This CDR3 spans 17 amino acids. CDR1 is LGHNA, CDR2 YSLEER, per germline.

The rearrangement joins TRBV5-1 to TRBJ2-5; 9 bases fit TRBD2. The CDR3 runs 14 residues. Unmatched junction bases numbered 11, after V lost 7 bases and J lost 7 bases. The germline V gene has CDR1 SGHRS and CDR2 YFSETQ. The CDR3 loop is CASFLAGGPGTQYF. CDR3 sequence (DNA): TGCGCCAGCTTTCTGGCGGGGGGGCCAGGGACCCAGTACTTC.

The CDR3: CASSLFGSPLHF. In DNA form, the CDR3 reads TGTGCCAGCAGTTTATTCGGGTCACCCCTCCACTTT. The V call is TRBV27, the J call TRBJ1-6; D remains unclear. CDR3 length: 12 residues. Germline V gene data show CDR1 as MNHEY and CDR2 as SMNVEV (reference sequence). Trimming stripped 1 base from V and 10 bases from J, with 5 bases between.

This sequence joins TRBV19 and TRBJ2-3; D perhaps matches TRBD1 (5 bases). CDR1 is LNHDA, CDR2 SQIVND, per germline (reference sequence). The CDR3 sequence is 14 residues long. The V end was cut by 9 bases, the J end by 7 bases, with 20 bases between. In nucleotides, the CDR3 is TGTGCCAGGCCAGGGATTGATTTTGTCCATACGCAGTATTTT. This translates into CARPGIDFVHTQYF.

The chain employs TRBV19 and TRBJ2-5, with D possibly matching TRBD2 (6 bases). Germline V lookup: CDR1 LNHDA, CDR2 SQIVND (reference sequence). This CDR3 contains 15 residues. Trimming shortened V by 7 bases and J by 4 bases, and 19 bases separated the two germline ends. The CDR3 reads CASTVAGSRGETQYF. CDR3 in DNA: TGTGCCAGTACCGTGGCGGGGAGTAGGGGAGAGACCCAGTACTTC.

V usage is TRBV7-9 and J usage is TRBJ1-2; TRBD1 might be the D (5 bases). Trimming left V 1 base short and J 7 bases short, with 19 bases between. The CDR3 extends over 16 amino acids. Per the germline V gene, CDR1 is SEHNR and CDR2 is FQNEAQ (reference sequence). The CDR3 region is CASSLGWGDSYGGYTF. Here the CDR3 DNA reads TGTGCCAGCAGCTTAGGTTGGGGGGATTCCTACGGTGGCTACACCTTC.

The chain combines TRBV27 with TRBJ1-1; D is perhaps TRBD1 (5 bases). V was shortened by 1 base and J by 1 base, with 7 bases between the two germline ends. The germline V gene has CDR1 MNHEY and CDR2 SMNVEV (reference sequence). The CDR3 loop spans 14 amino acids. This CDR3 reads CASSLFTGNTEAFF. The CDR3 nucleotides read TGTGCCAGCAGTTTATTCACAGGGAACACTGAAGCTTTCTTT.

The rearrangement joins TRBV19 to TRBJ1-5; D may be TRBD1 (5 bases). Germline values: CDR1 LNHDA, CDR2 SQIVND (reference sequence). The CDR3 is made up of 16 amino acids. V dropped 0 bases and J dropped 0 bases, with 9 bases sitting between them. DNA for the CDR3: TGTGCCAGTAGTATAGACGACAGCTCTAGCAATCAGCCCCAGCATTTT. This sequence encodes CASSIDDSSSNQPQHF.

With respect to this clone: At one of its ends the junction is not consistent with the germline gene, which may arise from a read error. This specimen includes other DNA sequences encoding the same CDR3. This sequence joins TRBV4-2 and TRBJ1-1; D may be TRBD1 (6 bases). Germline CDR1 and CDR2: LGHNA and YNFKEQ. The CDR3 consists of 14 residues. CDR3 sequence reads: CASSQELRGTEAFF. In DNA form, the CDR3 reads TGTGCCAGCAGCCAAGAGCTCAGGGGAACTGAAGCCTTCTTT.

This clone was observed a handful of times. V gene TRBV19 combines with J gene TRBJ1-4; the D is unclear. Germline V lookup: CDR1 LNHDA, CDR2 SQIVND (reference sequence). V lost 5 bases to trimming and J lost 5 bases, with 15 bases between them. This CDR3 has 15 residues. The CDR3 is CASSGIGQTNEKLFF. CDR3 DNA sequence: TGTGCCAGTAGTGGGATAGGGCAGACCAATGAAAAACTGTTTTTT.

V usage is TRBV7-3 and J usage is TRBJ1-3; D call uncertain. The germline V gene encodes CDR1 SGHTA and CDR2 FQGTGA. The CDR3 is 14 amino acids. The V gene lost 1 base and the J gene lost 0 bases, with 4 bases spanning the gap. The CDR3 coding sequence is TGTGCCAGCAGCTTAAAGGGCTCTGGAAACACCATATATTTT. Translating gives CASSLKGSGNTIYF.

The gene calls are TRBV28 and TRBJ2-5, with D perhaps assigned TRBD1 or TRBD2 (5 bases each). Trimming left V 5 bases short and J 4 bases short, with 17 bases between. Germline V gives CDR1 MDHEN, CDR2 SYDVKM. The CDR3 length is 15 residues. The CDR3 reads CASSLPLGRAETQYF. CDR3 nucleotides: TGTGCCAGCAGTCTCCCCCTGGGGCGGGCAGAGACCCAGTACTTC.

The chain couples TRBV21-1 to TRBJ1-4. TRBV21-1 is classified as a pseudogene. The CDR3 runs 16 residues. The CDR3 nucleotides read TGTGCCAGCAGCCCCCCCGCCCCGGGGTCGCCGGAAAAACTGTTTTTT. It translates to CASSPPAPGSPEKLFF.

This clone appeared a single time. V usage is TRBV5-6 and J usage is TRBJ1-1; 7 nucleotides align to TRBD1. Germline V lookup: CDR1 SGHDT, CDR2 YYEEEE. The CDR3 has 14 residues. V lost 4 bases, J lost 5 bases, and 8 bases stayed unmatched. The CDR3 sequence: CASSPTGRMTEAFF. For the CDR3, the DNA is TGTGCCAGCAGCCCGACAGGGCGGATGACTGAAGCTTTCTTT.

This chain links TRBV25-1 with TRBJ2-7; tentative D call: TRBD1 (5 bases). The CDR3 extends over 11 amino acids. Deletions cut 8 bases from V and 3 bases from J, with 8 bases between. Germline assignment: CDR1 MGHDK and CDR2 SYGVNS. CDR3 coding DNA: TGTGCCAGCGCCCAGGGCTACGAGCAGTACTTC. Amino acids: CASAQGYEQYF.

The CDR3 spells CASSGYLQVPNTEAFF. The CDR3 bases are TGTGCCAGCAGTGGATACCTACAGGTCCCGAACACTGAAGCTTTCTTT. This rearrangement joins TRBV6-1 to TRBJ1-1, with a tentative D call TRBD1 (5 bases). The V gene lost 4 bases and the J gene lost 1 base, with 16 bases spanning the gap. Looked up from germline, CDR1 is MNHNS and CDR2 is SASEGT. The CDR3 has 16 residues.

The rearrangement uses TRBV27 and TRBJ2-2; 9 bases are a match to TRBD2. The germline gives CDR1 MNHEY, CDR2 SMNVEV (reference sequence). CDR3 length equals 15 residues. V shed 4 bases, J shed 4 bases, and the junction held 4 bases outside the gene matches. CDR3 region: CASSSLAGPTGELFF. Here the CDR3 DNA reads TGTGCCAGCAGTTCACTAGCGGGTCCCACCGGGGAGCTGTTTTTT.